Each of the 24 T cell receptor beta chains below was sequenced from the same sample in a study of tumor-infiltrating lymphocytes in primary liver carcinoma. Using a constant-region primer together with ProtoScript II reverse transcriptase, TCR beta cDNA was made from 500 to 650 ng of total RNA. Nested multiplex PCR, run for three rounds with slightly modified ARM-PCR, yielded TCR beta libraries. The first two PCR rounds used TRBV1-TRBV30 forward primers with a C-beta reverse primer, about 10 cycles each. TCRdb re-derived calls from the multiplex PCR reads in MiXCR, one entry per CDR3 protein. The sample records hundreds of thousands of distinct CDR3 sequences, around three fifths being singletons. Germline DNA was also extracted, while the blood RNA originated from unsorted whole blood. Sequenced material: peripheral blood. The receptors stem from a woman in her twenties or thirties with primary liver carcinoma and hepatitis B virus infection.

This clonotype has ten or more counts. The chain carries TRBV12-3 or TRBV12-4 and TRBJ2-1; D gene ambiguous. Deletions cut 3 bases from V and 7 bases from J, with 16 bases between. This CDR3 contains 15 residues. The CDR3 bases are TGTGCCAGCAGTTTTATAGGACCGTGGAAGAATGAGCAGTTCTTC. This translates into CASSFIGPWKNEQFF.

Notes on this clonotype: A read error may be the cause here, since a much bigger clone is one base away. The CDR3 loop reads CASCYSWAMETQYF. The CDR3 DNA is TGTGCCAGCTGTTACTCATGGGCAATGGAGACCCAGTACTTC. This sequence joins TRBV6-5 and TRBJ2-5; D call uncertain. Germline CDR1 MNHEY, CDR2 SVGAGI. The CDR3 spans 14 residues.

This clonotype was picked up a small number of times. This sequence joins TRBV13 and TRBJ1-6, with D unclear. V was pared by 6 bases and J by 0 bases, with 12 bases between. Germline values: CDR1 PRHDT, CDR2 FYEKMQ (reference sequence). CDR3 size: 16 residues. The DNA of the CDR3 is TGTGCCAGCAGTTTATGGCGGAGCTCCTATAATTCACCCCTCCACTTT. This encodes CASSLWRSSYNSPLHF. Full variable domain (missing parts from reference TRBV13 and TRBJ1-6): AAGVIQSPRHLIKEKRETATLKCYPIPRHDTVYWYQQGPGQDPQFLISFYEKMQSDKGSIPDRFSAQQFSDYHSELNMSSLELGDSALYFCASSLWRSSYNSPLHFGNGTRLTVT.

Ten or more counts support this clonotype. The chain has TRBV6-5 and TRBJ1-1; D is perhaps TRBD1 (6 bases). The CDR3 contains 12 residues. V was clipped by 7 bases and J by 8 bases, with 14 bases between them. Germline assignment: CDR1 MNHEY and CDR2 SVGAGI. The CDR3 is CASIAVGHEAFF. As DNA, the CDR3 is TGTGCCAGCATTGCCGTGGGACACGAAGCTTTCTTT.

The J gene is TRBJ1-2, the V gene TRBV24-1, with D maybe TRBD1 (5 bases). This CDR3 has 15 residues. Germline V gives CDR1 KGHDR, CDR2 SFDVKD. V was clipped by 4 bases and J by 8 bases, with 19 bases between them. CDR3 protein: CATSEPGTSIRGYTF. DNA for the CDR3: TGTGCCACCAGTGAGCCCGGGACCTCTATTCGCGGCTACACCTTC.

About this clonotype itself: One junction end disagrees with the germline gene, perhaps due to a read error. The chain has TRBV5-6 and TRBJ2-1; 7 positions match TRBD2. The CDR3 is 15 residues long. Germline assignment: CDR1 SGHDT and CDR2 YYEEEE. Here the CDR3 reads CPSSLALAAYNEQFF. The CDR3 coding sequence is TGTCCCAGCAGCTTGGCCCTAGCGGCCTACAATGAGCAGTTCTTC.

In the case of this clonotype: Since no conserved phenylalanine or tryptophan closes the CDR3, a read error is the likely cause. This sequence joins TRBV28 and TRBJ1-1, with D perhaps TRBD1 (6 bases). Germline V gene data show CDR1 as MDHEN and CDR2 as SYDVKM. The CDR3 runs to 14 residues. The ends were cut back, 5 bases at V and 11 bases at J, with 21 bases in the middle. CDR3 in amino acids: CASSGGRIVRQAFS. CDR3 in DNA: TGTGCCAGCAGTGGGGGGCGTATCGTGCGGCAGGCTTTCTCT.

A remark on this clonotype: This may arise from a read error, as a much more abundant clone is one base away. The conserved final phenylalanine or tryptophan is absent from the CDR3, which likely points to a read error. The V and J genes are TRBV12-3 or TRBV12-4 and TRBJ2-1; 8 nucleotides line up with TRBD2. This CDR3 is built from 14 residues. V lost 1 base to trimming and J lost 10 bases; unmatched junction nucleotides: 6. The CDR3 here is CASSLGREVGEQFL. Written as DNA, the CDR3 is TGTGCCAGCAGTTTAGGGCGGGAGGTCGGGGAGCAGTTCCTC.

A word on this clonotype: The conserved closing phenylalanine or tryptophan is absent in this CDR3, likely reflecting a read error. J is TRBJ2-3 and V is TRBV10-3; TRBD1 might be the D (5 bases). Per germline, CDR1 ENHRY and CDR2 SYGVKD. Deletions cut 0 bases from V and 2 bases from J, with 15 bases between. The CDR3 loop spans 17 amino acids. For the CDR3, the DNA is TGTGCCATCAGTGAGTCATTAGGGGCCGGCGACACAGATACGCAGTATTCT. It is translated as CAISESLGAGDTDTQYS.

With regard to this clonotype: One end of the junction does not line up with germline, which may come from a read error. The rearrangement uses TRBV30 and TRBJ2-7; 7 bases match TRBD1. The CDR3 loop spans 11 amino acids. CDR1 is GTSNPN, CDR2 SVGIG, per germline (reference sequence). CDR3 sequence reads: CAWSAAGTELF. For the CDR3, the DNA is TGTGCCTGGAGCGCCGCCGGGACAGAGCTTTTC.

About this clonotype itself: The CDR3 does not close with the conserved phenylalanine or tryptophan, likely indicating a read error. The gene calls are TRBV11-2 and TRBJ2-3; D might be TRBD2 (5 bases). There are 14 residues in the CDR3. The V and J ends lost 4 bases and 2 bases respectively, with 10 bases between them. Germline CDR1 is SGHAT and CDR2 is FQNNGV. CDR3 residues: CASSYEGYTDTQYL. For the CDR3, the DNA is TGTGCCAGCAGCTATGAGGGATACACAGATACGCAGTATCTT.

This clonotype was counted a few times. The CDR3 is CASSKLRGASGEKLFF. The CDR3 DNA follows: TGTGCCAGCAGTAAACTCCGGGGAGCGTCGGGTGAAAAACTGTTTTTT. The chain uses TRBV6-6 and TRBJ1-4; D uncertain. Germline CDR1 and CDR2: MNHNY and SVGAGI (reference sequence). CDR3 length equals 16 residues. Trimming removed 5 bases at V and 7 bases at J, with 20 bases between.

Remarks on this clonotype: A much larger clone lies one base from this, so it may be a read error. The rearrangement uses TRBV11-2 and TRBJ2-7, with TRBD1 matching 8 bases. The length of the CDR3 is 13 residues. The germline V gene encodes CDR1 SGHAT and CDR2 FQNNGV. DNA for the CDR3: TGTGTCAGCAGAAGGACAGGGCAGTACGAGCAGTACTTC. This codes for CVSRRTGQYEQYF.

Note on this clonotype: An end of the junction differs from the germline gene, which may be a read error. V gene TRBV12-3 or TRBV12-4 combines with J gene TRBJ2-2, with D unresolved. The CDR3 consists of 16 residues. CDR3: CTSSPNYRVQTGELFF. The CDR3 region has the DNA TGTACCAGCAGCCCTAATTACAGAGTACAGACCGGGGAGCTGTTTTTT.

The chain has TRBV10-3 and TRBJ1-1, with 7 bases lining up with TRBD1. The junction had 5 bases not matched to a gene; V was cut back by 0 bases and J by 4 bases. The CDR3 has 15 residues. Germline CDR1 reads ENHRY; CDR2 reads SYGVKD. This CDR3 is CAISESQGVGTEAFF. The DNA for the CDR3 is TGTGCCATCAGTGAGTCGCAGGGGGTGGGCACTGAAGCTTTCTTT.

This chain joins TRBV6-2 or TRBV6-3 and TRBJ1-5; D is unclear. CDR1 and CDR2 from the germline V gene are MNHEY and SVGEGT. The V gene lost 8 bases and the J gene lost 9 bases, with 23 bases spanning the gap. This CDR3 region has 15 residues. The CDR3 protein is CASGETVTAPGPQHF. The DNA of the CDR3 is TGTGCCAGCGGGGAAACCGTGACCGCACCTGGGCCCCAGCATTTT.

In the case of this clonotype: Since no conserved phenylalanine or tryptophan closes the CDR3, a read error is the likely cause. V is TRBV11-3 and J is TRBJ2-7; D unresolved. The CDR3 has 18 residues. CDR1 SGHNT and CDR2 YENEEA come from the germline V gene. Trimming pared 0 bases from V and 7 bases from J, leaving 25 bases between. The CDR3 is CASSLDRDGYPNLYEQYL. As DNA, the CDR3 is TGTGCCAGCAGCTTAGATAGAGACGGTTACCCGAATCTCTATGAGCAGTACCTC.

J is TRBJ2-3 and V is TRBV5-6; 9 bases line up with TRBD2. CDR1 is SGHDT, CDR2 YYEEEE, per germline. With 3 bases clipped from V and 2 bases from J, the junction kept 16 bases outside the gene matches. The CDR3 loop spans 19 amino acids. CDR3 sequence reads: CASSYRQGRIAGDTDTQYF. The DNA of the CDR3 is TGTGCCAGCAGCTACCGACAGGGAAGGATAGCGGGAGACACAGATACGCAGTATTTT.

The rearrangement joins TRBV11-2 to TRBJ2-1; 8 nucleotides align to TRBD2. Trimming took 11 bases from V and 6 from J; bases not matched to a gene: 15. The CDR3 consists of 15 residues. Looked up from germline, CDR1 is SGHAT and CDR2 is FQNNGV. This CDR3 reads CAGNRPFSGSNEQFF. CDR3 coding DNA: TGTGCCGGCAACCGACCTTTCAGCGGGAGCAATGAGCAGTTCTTC.

This clonotype was detected ten times or more. The chain combines TRBV11-2 with TRBJ2-7, with 9 positions matching TRBD2. CDR1 and CDR2 from the germline V gene are SGHAT and FQNNGV. With V trimmed by 0 bases and J by 3 bases, 3 bases remained unmatched. The CDR3 totals 15 residues. The chain's CDR3 is CASSLEPSGVYEQYF. Written as DNA, the CDR3 is TGTGCCAGCAGCTTAGAGCCTAGCGGGGTCTACGAGCAGTACTTC.

As for this clonotype: A much larger clone sits a single nucleotide away, making a read error possible. The chain carries TRBV29-1 and TRBJ2-7, with 8 bases identical to TRBD1. The CDR3 has 15 amino acids. The germline V gene has CDR1 SQVTM and CDR2 ANQGSEA. Trimming at V came to 3 bases and at J to 5 bases, leaving 12 bases not matched to a gene. The CDR3 reads CSVEGARGQGDEQYF. The CDR3 coding sequence is TGCAGCGTTGAGGGGGCCCGTGGACAGGGAGACGAGCAGTACTTC.

This clonotype is a singleton in its sample. A junction boundary mismatches the germline segment, possibly from a read error. The rearrangement links TRBV6-2 or TRBV6-3 to TRBJ2-2, with D perhaps being TRBD1 or TRBD2 (6 bases each). Germline CDR1 MNHEY, CDR2 SVGEGT. This CDR3 contains 14 residues. CDR3 amino acids: CASTSPWGAGKLFF. The CDR3 DNA reads as TGTGCCAGCACCAGCCCTTGGGGGGCCGGGAAGCTGTTTTTT.

This clonotype has a count of ten or more. This chain links TRBV11-1 with TRBJ2-4; perhaps D is TRBD1 or TRBD2 (5 bases each). CDR1 SGHAT and CDR2 FQDESV come from the germline V gene (reference sequence). V lost 2 bases and J lost 7, with 9 bases in between. This CDR3 comprises 13 residues. The CDR3 is CASSLIGGNIQYF. CDR3 coding DNA: TGTGCCAGCAGCTTAATTGGGGGTAACATTCAGTACTTC. The entire variable domain, with the rest obtained from reference TRBV11-1 and TRBJ2-4, is as follows: EAEVAQSPRYKITEKSQAVAFWCDPISGHATLYWYRQILGQGPELLVQFQDESVVDDSQLPKDRFSAERLKGVDSTLKIQPAELGDSAMYLCASSLIGGNIQYFGAGTRLSVL.

Concerning this clonotype itself: A read error may be the cause here, since a much bigger clone is one base away. CDR3 amino acids: CASSTRDRGLQETQYF. CDR3 coding DNA: TGTGCCAGCAGTACTCGGGACAGGGGGCTTCAAGAGACCCAGTACTTC. The V call is TRBV6-1, the J call TRBJ2-5; 12 nucleotides align to TRBD1. V was pared by 5 bases and J by 2 bases, with 6 bases of the junction left unmatched. This CDR3 is 16 amino acids long. Germline V lookup: CDR1 MNHNS, CDR2 SASEGT.